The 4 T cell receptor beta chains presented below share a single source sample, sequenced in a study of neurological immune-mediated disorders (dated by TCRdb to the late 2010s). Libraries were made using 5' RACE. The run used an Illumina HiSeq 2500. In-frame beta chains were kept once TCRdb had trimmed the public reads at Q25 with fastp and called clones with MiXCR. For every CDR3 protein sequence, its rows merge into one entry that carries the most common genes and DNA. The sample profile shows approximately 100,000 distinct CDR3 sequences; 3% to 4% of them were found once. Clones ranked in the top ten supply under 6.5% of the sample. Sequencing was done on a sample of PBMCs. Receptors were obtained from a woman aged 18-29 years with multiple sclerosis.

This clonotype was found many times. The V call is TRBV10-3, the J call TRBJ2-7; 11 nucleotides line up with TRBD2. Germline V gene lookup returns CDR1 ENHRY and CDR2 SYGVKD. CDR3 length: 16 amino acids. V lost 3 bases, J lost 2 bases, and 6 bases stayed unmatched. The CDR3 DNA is TGTGCCATCAGTGAAGGGGGGACTAGCGGACCCTACGAGCAGTACTTC. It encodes CAISEGGTSGPYEQYF.

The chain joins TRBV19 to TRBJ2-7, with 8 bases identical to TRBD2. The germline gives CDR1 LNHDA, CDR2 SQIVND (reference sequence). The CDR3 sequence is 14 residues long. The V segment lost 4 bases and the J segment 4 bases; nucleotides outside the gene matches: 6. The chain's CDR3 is CASSTLGGVYEQYF. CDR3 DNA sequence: TGTGCCAGTAGTACCCTCGGGGGGGTATACGAGCAGTACTTC.

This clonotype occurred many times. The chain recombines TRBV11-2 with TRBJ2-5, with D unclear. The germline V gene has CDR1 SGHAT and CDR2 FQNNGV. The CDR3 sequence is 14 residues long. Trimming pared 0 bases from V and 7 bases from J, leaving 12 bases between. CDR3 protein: CASSLDRLTWTQYF. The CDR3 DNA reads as TGTGCCAGCAGCTTAGATCGGCTCACGTGGACCCAGTACTTC.

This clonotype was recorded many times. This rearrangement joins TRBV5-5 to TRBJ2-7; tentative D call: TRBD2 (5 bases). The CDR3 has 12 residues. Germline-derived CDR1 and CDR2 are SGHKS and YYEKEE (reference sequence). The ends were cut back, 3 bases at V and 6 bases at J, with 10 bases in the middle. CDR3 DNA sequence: TGTGCCAGCAGCTCACCGAGCGGCGAGCAGTACTTC. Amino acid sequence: CASSSPSGEQYF. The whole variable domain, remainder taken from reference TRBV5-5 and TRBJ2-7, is DAGVTQSPTHLIKTRGQQVTLRCSPISGHKSVSWYQQVLGQGPQFIFQYYEKEERGRGNFPDRFSARQFPNYSSELNVNALLLGDSALYLCASSSPSGEQYFGPGTRLTVT.